One and the same sample provided the 23 T cell receptor beta chains below, sequenced in a study of shared T cell receptors in the human thymus. Libraries were prepared by immunoSEQ multiplex PCR; TCRdb keeps only in-frame clonotypes and omits some of them. The sample holds about 500,000 clones; 78% are singletons and the top ten take 0.013%. This sample was shared with a second study, whose subject was human thymus T cells.

Source material: thymocytes. The receptor source for this set is a boy younger than two with a congenital heart defect.

In its sample, this clone was seen a few times. V gene TRBV28 combines with J gene TRBJ2-7, with TRBD2 identical over 7 bases. Germline V gene lookup returns CDR1 MDHEN and CDR2 SYDVKM. V was clipped by 7 bases and J by 5 bases; unmatched bases: 11. CDR3 length equals 14 residues. The CDR3 DNA reads as TGTGCCAGCAACGGACGCGGGGCGGGGGACGAGCAGTACTTC. This sequence encodes CASNGRGAGDEQYF.

The V gene is TRBV15, the J gene TRBJ2-7; 12 bases are shared with TRBD1. With 5 bases clipped from V and 5 bases from J, the junction kept 10 bases outside the gene matches. There are 16 residues in the CDR3. CDR1 LNHNV and CDR2 YYDKDF come from the germline V gene (reference sequence). In DNA form, the CDR3 reads TGTGCCACCAGCGGCGAACCGGGACAGGGGGCCCACGAGCAGTACTTC. Protein: CATSGEPGQGAHEQYF.

The chain has TRBV27 and TRBJ1-2; 7 nucleotides agree with TRBD1. CDR1 and CDR2 (germline): MNHEY, SMNVEV (reference sequence). Germline trimming cut 0 bases from V and 2 bases from J; bases unmatched to any gene: 3. CDR3 length equals 15 residues. The CDR3 region has the DNA TGTGCCAGCAGTTTATCAGGGGGCGCGAACTATGGCTACACCTTC. The encoded protein is CASSLSGGANYGYTF.

The chain combines TRBV30 with TRBJ2-7; 12 bases fit TRBD2. The junction had 1 base not matched to a gene; V was cut back by 2 bases and J by 2 bases. The germline V gene encodes CDR1 GTSNPN and CDR2 SVGIG (reference sequence). This CDR3 has 14 amino acids. Here the CDR3 reads CAWSRTSGTYEQYF. As DNA, the CDR3 is TGTGCCTGGAGTCGGACTAGCGGGACCTACGAGCAGTACTTC.

The chain employs TRBV7-9 and TRBJ2-7; the match to TRBD2 covers 10 bases. Trimming took 7 bases from V and 3 from J; bases not matched to a gene: 9. Looked up from germline, CDR1 is SEHNR and CDR2 is FQNEAQ (reference sequence). The CDR3 length is 15 residues. This CDR3 is CASNNKLAGDYEQYF. The DNA for the CDR3 is TGTGCCAGCAACAACAAGCTAGCGGGAGACTACGAGCAGTACTTC.

Only one count was recorded for this clone. The chain has TRBV4-2 and TRBJ1-2, with a tentative D call TRBD1 (5 bases). The CDR3 has 16 amino acids. Deletions cut 0 bases from V and 8 bases from J, with 19 bases between. From germline, CDR1 is LGHNA and CDR2 YNFKEQ. CDR3 in amino acids: CASSQEVDTGASGYTF. CDR3 in DNA: TGTGCCAGCAGCCAAGAAGTGGACACTGGCGCGAGCGGCTACACCTTC.

This chain links TRBV4-3 with TRBJ2-7, with 9 bases that match TRBD2. After removal of 0 bases from V and 2 bases from J, the junction contained 11 bases not matched to a gene. The V gene's germline CDR1 is LGHNA and CDR2 YSLEER. The CDR3 contains 18 residues. The DNA for the CDR3 is TGCGCCAGCAGCCAAGATCTGGGGGGACAGCGGGAGGCCTACGAGCAGTACTTC. Protein sequence: CASSQDLGGQREAYEQYF.

The chain employs TRBV5-1 and TRBJ2-7; 7 nucleotides agree with TRBD2. The germline V gene encodes CDR1 SGHRS and CDR2 YFSETQ. The CDR3 totals 17 residues. With V trimmed by 0 bases and J by 3 bases, 12 bases remained unmatched. The CDR3 reads CASSLELAGVPNYEQYF. The DNA of the CDR3 is TGCGCCAGCAGCTTGGAGTTGGCGGGAGTTCCGAACTACGAGCAGTACTTC.

V gene TRBV27 combines with J gene TRBJ1-1, with a tentative D call TRBD1 (6 bases). The CDR3 consists of 14 residues. V was clipped by 5 bases and J by 5 bases, with 15 bases between them. The germline gives CDR1 MNHEY, CDR2 SMNVEV (reference sequence). The CDR3 DNA sequence: TGTGCCAGCAGTCCGGGGACACCGGGTACTGAAGCTTTCTTT. Its translation is CASSPGTPGTEAFF.

This clone has just a few counts. This sequence joins TRBV6-5 and TRBJ1-1; possibly TRBD1 for D (5 bases). Trimming cost V 4 bases and J 4 bases, with 19 bases left between them. The CDR3 contains 16 residues. Per the germline V gene, CDR1 is MNHEY and CDR2 is SVGAGI. This CDR3 reads CASSSLRGGGTTEAFF. As DNA, the CDR3 is TGTGCCAGCAGTTCCCTCCGTGGTGGGGGGACCACTGAAGCTTTCTTT.

The chain combines TRBV15 with TRBJ2-1; TRBD2 might be the D (6 bases). V was trimmed by 0 bases and J by 0 bases, leaving 24 bases between them. The CDR3 has 21 amino acids. Germline CDR1 LNHNV, CDR2 YYDKDF (reference sequence). CDR3 sequence (DNA): TGTGCCACCAGCAGAGATCCGGCAGGGCATAGCCGGGGAGGCTCCTACAATGAGCAGTTCTTC. Translation: CATSRDPAGHSRGGSYNEQFF.

The chain carries TRBV5-4 and TRBJ2-7; D is ambiguous. There are 15 residues in the CDR3. Germline lookup yields CDR1 SGHNT and CDR2 YYREEE (reference sequence). The V end was cut by 0 bases, the J end by 0 bases, with 10 bases between. Written as DNA, the CDR3 is TGTGCCAGCAGCTTGGACTACTTGAGCTCCTACGAGCAGTACTTC. Protein product: CASSLDYLSSYEQYF.

The chain joins TRBV28 to TRBJ2-3, with TRBD2 matching 12 bases. Germline V lookup: CDR1 MDHEN, CDR2 SYDVKM. With 2 bases clipped from V and 4 bases from J, the junction kept 7 bases outside the gene matches. This CDR3 is 17 amino acids long. The CDR3 coding sequence is TGTGCCAGCAGTTTAATGACTAGCGGGAGACGTGCAGATACGCAGTATTTT. Translating it yields CASSLMTSGRRADTQYF. Full variable domain (outside the CDR3, taken from reference TRBV28 and TRBJ2-3): DVKVTQSSRYLVKRTGEKVFLECVQDMDHENMFWYRQDPGLGLRLIYFSYDVKMKEKGDIPEGYSVSREKKERFSLILESASTNQTSMYLCASSLMTSGRRADTQYFGPGTRLTVL.

The chain has TRBV6-1 and TRBJ2-2, with 8 positions matching TRBD2. With V trimmed by 3 bases and J by 2 bases, 11 bases remained unmatched. The length of the CDR3 is 18 residues. Germline assignment: CDR1 MNHNS and CDR2 SASEGT. CDR3 amino acids: CASSDHRAGLDNTGELFF. DNA of the CDR3: TGTGCCAGCAGTGACCACCGGGCGGGACTAGACAACACCGGGGAGCTGTTTTTT.

The chain links TRBV19 to TRBJ1-2; 10 bases are shared with TRBD1. The V gene's germline CDR1 is LNHDA and CDR2 SQIVND (reference sequence). J was trimmed by 5 bases and V by 6 bases; bases with no gene match: 6. The CDR3 is 14 amino acids. The CDR3 here is CASSTRDRGYGYTF. Written as DNA, the CDR3 is TGTGCCAGTAGCACCCGGGACAGGGGTTATGGCTACACCTTC.

The CDR3 DNA reads as TGTGCCAGCTCACCGCCGAGCCCAGGTCTCAATGAAAAACTGTTTTTT. The encoded protein is CASSPPSPGLNEKLFF. The chain carries TRBV18 and TRBJ1-4; D is unclear. This CDR3 has 16 amino acids. Trimming cost V 3 bases and J 5 bases, with 16 bases left between them. Germline CDR1 is KGHSH and CDR2 is LQKENI.

The chain carries TRBV5-1 and TRBJ2-5; D perhaps matches TRBD2 (5 bases). The germline gives CDR1 SGHRS, CDR2 YFSETQ. V was cut by 0 bases and J by 0 bases, with 9 bases left in between. The CDR3 covers 15 residues. The CDR3 sequence is CASSLAQRDQETQYF. DNA of the CDR3: TGCGCCAGCAGCTTGGCCCAGAGGGACCAAGAGACCCAGTACTTC.

The chain links TRBV5-1 to TRBJ2-6; the D is unclear. The CDR3 covers 16 residues. Germline assignment: CDR1 SGHRS and CDR2 YFSETQ. With 4 bases removed from V and 0 bases from J, the gap between germline ends came to 11 bases. The DNA of the CDR3 is TGCGCCAGCAGCATCTCGACACACTCTGGGGCCAACGTCCTGACTTTC. Its translation: CASSISTHSGANVLTF.

The CDR3 is CASSQDRDREGGYTF. The DNA of the CDR3 is TGTGCCAGCAGCCAAGATAGGGACAGGGAAGGTGGCTACACCTTC. The chain couples TRBV14 to TRBJ1-2; 9 bases fit TRBD1. Unmatched junction bases numbered 6, after V lost 0 bases and J lost 7 bases. Germline V gene sequence: CDR1 SGHDN, CDR2 FVKESK. The CDR3 runs to 15 residues.

This clone was detected a few times. The chain has TRBV7-9 and TRBJ2-3; tentative D call: TRBD1 (5 bases). The CDR3 is made up of 14 amino acids. Germline V gene lookup returns CDR1 SEHNR and CDR2 FQNEAQ (reference sequence). The ends were cut back, 3 bases at V and 4 bases at J, with 11 bases in the middle. The CDR3 sequence is CASSFGVGADTQYF. The CDR3 DNA reads TGTGCCAGCAGCTTCGGAGTAGGGGCAGATACGCAGTATTTT.

The chain links TRBV5-3 to TRBJ1-3; TRBD1 matches at 11 bases. TRBV5-3 is treated as an ORF (open reading frame) with a function not yet certain. The CDR3 runs to 18 residues. V was pared by 4 bases and J by 4 bases, with 13 bases of the junction left unmatched. This chain's CDR3 is CARSLDRGRRYGGNTIYF. Here the CDR3 DNA reads TGTGCCAGAAGCCTGGACAGGGGGCGCCGGTACGGGGGAAACACCATATATTTT.

The chain joins TRBV11-2 to TRBJ2-7, with a weak D call TRBD1 (6 bases). Looked up from germline, CDR1 is SGHAT and CDR2 is FQNNGV. The germline V and J ends were trimmed by 0 bases and 0 bases, with 12 bases remaining between them. The CDR3 covers 16 residues. DNA for the CDR3: TGTGCCAGCAGCTTAGATCACAGGGTGTTCTCCTACGAGCAGTACTTC. This sequence encodes CASSLDHRVFSYEQYF.

The table lists this clone with a few counts. The genes are TRBV6-1 and TRBJ2-7; D not resolved. Trimming stripped 6 bases from V and 0 bases from J, with 12 bases between. The CDR3 covers 14 residues. CDR1 is MNHNS and CDR2 is SASEGT in the germline V gene. This CDR3 reads CASSIMTSSYEQYF. Written as DNA, the CDR3 is TGTGCCAGCAGCATCATGACAAGCTCCTACGAGCAGTACTTC.